The 14 T cell receptor beta chains given below trace back to one sample, sequenced in a study of sequential checkpoint blockade in melanoma. Treatment: randomized to nivolumab then ipilimumab (arm A) or the reverse (arm B). Repertoires were generated with immunoSEQ multiplex PCR, while TCRdb's copy carries only in-frame clones and drops some. The repertoire includes about 1,700 clones, under 80% of them detected once, and 20% to 25% sits in the top ten. The starting material was CD8+ T cells sorted from blood (inferred from file names), obtained from a patient given nivolumab and ipilimumab in sequence. These receptors originate from a human donor with melanoma.

The V and J genes are TRBV7-9 and TRBJ2-7, with TRBD1 matching 9 bases. Germline V lookup: CDR1 SEHNR, CDR2 FQNEAQ (reference sequence). The ends lost 7 bases at V and 4 bases at J; junction bases unmatched: 8. This CDR3 is built from 14 residues. CDR3 coding DNA: TGTGCCAGCACTCCGGGACAGGGATATTACGAGCAGTACTTC. The encoded protein is CASTPGQGYYEQYF.

The chain has TRBV29-1 and TRBJ2-7, with D tentatively TRBD1 (5 bases). Germline V CDR1 and CDR2: SQVTM, ANQGSEA. V was trimmed by 4 bases and J by 2 bases, leaving 12 bases between them. The CDR3 consists of 13 residues. As DNA, the CDR3 is TGCAGCGTTGTCCAGGGTTGGCCCTACGAGCAGTACTTC. Its translation is CSVVQGWPYEQYF.

The rearrangement links TRBV27 to TRBJ1-6; D possibly corresponds to TRBD1 (5 bases). The CDR3 sequence is 13 residues long. Trimming cost V 6 bases and J 9 bases, with 12 bases left between them. Germline CDR1 MNHEY, CDR2 SMNVEV (reference sequence). CDR3 protein: CASSGGVTSPLHF. CDR3 nucleotide sequence: TGTGCCAGCAGCGGGGGAGTCACTTCACCCCTCCACTTT.

The chain joins TRBV6-1 to TRBJ2-7, with a possible D match to TRBD2 (5 bases). The germline V gene encodes CDR1 MNHNS and CDR2 SASEGT. This CDR3 has 14 residues. Trimming cost V 0 bases and J 6 bases, with 12 bases left between them. The CDR3 DNA reads as TGTGCCAGCAGTGAAGCCCCGGTGGGGAGCGAGCAGTACTTC. Its protein is CASSEAPVGSEQYF.

The chain combines TRBV4-1 with TRBJ2-7; 7 bases are shared with TRBD2. Germline V gene lookup returns CDR1 MGHRA and CDR2 YSYEKL. The CDR3 has 16 residues. The trim removed 1 base at V and 0 bases at J, leaving 6 bases unmatched. CDR3 DNA: TGCGCCAGCAGCCAAGGGGGAGCGGGGAGCTCCTACGAGCAGTACTTC. Translating it yields CASSQGGAGSSYEQYF.

CDR3 protein: CASSDGQLGNTIYF. DNA of the CDR3: TGTGCCAGCAGTGATGGACAGCTTGGAAACACCATATATTTT. This chain links TRBV2 with TRBJ1-3; D might be TRBD1 (6 bases). In germline, CDR1 is SNHLY, CDR2 FYNNEI. V lost 3 bases and J lost 3, with 9 bases in between. The CDR3 consists of 14 residues.

The chain recombines TRBV7-9 with TRBJ2-7; 7 bases fit TRBD1. J gave up 3 bases and V 5 bases, and 10 bases lay outside the gene matches. CDR1 is SEHNR, CDR2 FQNEAQ, per germline (reference sequence). The CDR3 spans 15 residues. CDR3 DNA sequence: TGTGCCAGCAGCCCCGGGACAGTCCTTATCTACGAGCAGTACTTC. This encodes CASSPGTVLIYEQYF.

The chain carries TRBV18 and TRBJ2-2, with D possibly being TRBD1 (5 bases). Trimming removed 1 base from V and 5 bases from J, with 17 bases in between. CDR1 is KGHSH, CDR2 LQKENI, per germline. This CDR3 has 17 residues. The CDR3, as DNA: TGTGCCAGCTCACCACTCGAACAGGTCATCAGGACCGGGGAGCTGTTTTTT. It codes for CASSPLEQVIRTGELFF.

The chain couples TRBV7-9 to TRBJ2-7; D possibly corresponds to TRBD2 (5 bases). This CDR3 comprises 11 residues. The germline V and J ends were trimmed by 1 base and 12 bases, with 10 bases remaining between them. CDR1 SEHNR and CDR2 FQNEAQ come from the germline V gene (reference sequence). The CDR3 DNA sequence: TGTGCCAGCAGCTTAGGTAGAGGGATGTACTTC. Translation: CASSLGRGMYF.

The chain couples TRBV6-6 to TRBJ2-7, with 8 positions matching TRBD1. This CDR3 comprises 15 residues. The V gene end was trimmed by 6 bases and the J gene end by 3 bases; junction bases not matched to a gene: 10. Looked up from germline, CDR1 is MNHNY and CDR2 is SVGAGI (reference sequence). The CDR3 DNA reads as TGTGCCAGCAGCCTCCCCGGGACAGGCTTCTACGAGCAGTACTTC. Encoded protein: CASSLPGTGFYEQYF.

This clone has only a few counts. V usage is TRBV5-4 and J usage is TRBJ2-7; TRBD2 matches at 8 bases. V dropped 1 base and J dropped 7; count of bases not matched to a gene: 1. The CDR3 length is 12 residues. In germline, CDR1 is SGHNT, CDR2 YYREEE (reference sequence). The CDR3 sequence: CASSLTGGEQYF. The CDR3 nucleotides are TGTGCCAGCAGCTTGACGGGAGGGGAGCAGTACTTC.

The chain links TRBV19 to TRBJ1-3, with 7 bases lining up with TRBD1. The germline gives CDR1 LNHDA, CDR2 SQIVND (reference sequence). The CDR3 has 15 residues. V shed 6 bases, J shed 0 bases, and the junction held 5 bases outside the gene matches. The CDR3 reads CASSNRGNSGNTIYF. The CDR3 DNA reads as TGTGCCAGTAGCAACAGGGGAAACTCTGGAAACACCATATATTTT.

This chain uses TRBV7-3 with TRBJ2-7, with D possibly being TRBD1 (6 bases). CDR1 is SGHTA, CDR2 FQGTGA, per germline. The CDR3 extends over 14 amino acids. Trimming removed 2 bases at V and 2 bases at J, with 10 bases between. CDR3 in amino acids: CASSLLPGAYEQYF. CDR3 DNA sequence: TGTGCCAGCAGCTTATTACCAGGGGCCTACGAGCAGTACTTC.

The genes are TRBV27 and TRBJ2-1; D unclear. V gave up 0 bases and J gave up 10 bases, with 10 bases separating them. This CDR3 is 13 amino acids long. In germline, CDR1 is MNHEY, CDR2 SMNVEV (reference sequence). The CDR3 here is CASSLSRRNEQFF. The CDR3 bases are TGTGCCAGCAGTTTATCGCGTAGAAACGAGCAGTTCTTC.